The TCR beta chain under discussion was sequenced for a study of identical twins. This clonotype was seen only a few times. In TCRdb, the 5' RACE reads were re-called with MiXCR into one record per CDR3 protein. The sample has 600,000 to 800,000 distinct CDR3 sequences; 20% to 25% are singletons. CDR1 and CDR2 from the germline V gene are MNHNS and SASEGT. There are 14 residues in the CDR3. V lost 8 bases, J lost 1 base, and 15 bases lay in between. This sample also appeared in a second study, on T cells expressing NK-cell markers.

The TCR sequence derives from a woman younger than 35 in good health. The rearrangement joins TRBV6-1 to TRBJ2-7, with D possibly TRBD1 on 6 matching bases. Material for sequencing was PBMCs. This CDR3 is CASSSWGRSYEQYF. CDR3 nucleotides: TGTGCCAGCTCAAGTTGGGGGCGGTCCTACGAGCAGTACTTC.